This TCR beta chain was captured in a study of human T cells and chemical hapten exposure. Study findings and constraints: Expanded TCRs created a significantly greater count of big CDR3 similarity clusters than controls did. TCRs exceeding 1 in 1000 frequency stayed unchanged with DPC sensitization.

Germline V lookup: CDR1 LGHDT, CDR2 YNNKEL (reference sequence). This CDR3 is 18 amino acids long. Turning to this clonotype: What it binds is not known. The junction differs from germline at one of its ends, possibly a read error.

In TCRdb, the RACE reads were re-called with MiXCR into one record per CDR3 protein. This sample has under 200,000 distinct CDR3 sequences, with roughly 15% found just once. This sample's time point: patch test 1, 2 weeks after DPC sensitization. The sample's treatment: therapeutic diphenylcyclopropenone sensitization with weekly scalp DPC. Samples of blood were obtained prior to the application of each patch test. The sequenced sample was whole blood, obtained in connection with sensitization to the hapten diphenylcyclopropenone (DPC). This sequence was found in a woman aged 30 to 39 with alopecia areata. Some clones in this sample may be carry-over from other donors' samples. The V call is TRBV3-1, the J call TRBJ2-3; 8 bases match TRBD2. CDR3 loop: CASSQVYGGGLSTDTQYF. The CDR3 DNA is TGTGCCAGCAGTCAAGTCTACGGCGGGGGGCTCAGCACAGATACGCAGTATTTT.